Sequencing of this T cell receptor beta chain was carried out in a study of blood T cell repertoires in COVID-19. The wider study: Sample material is recorded as cDNA or gDNA derived from T cells, B-cell-depleted T cells, or PBMCs.

CDR3 size: 16 residues. The V gene's germline CDR1 is SGDLS and CDR2 YYNGEE. V trimming: 0 bases; J trimming: 3 bases; junction bases outside the gene matches: 6. How the authors handled the data: Amplification of reference gene primers was used by the study to estimate nucleated cell counts. The table came from immunoSEQ multiplex PCR; TCRdb's copy has only in-frame clones and leaves some out. V, J and clone size were drawn from that table, and D and trimming were deduced from the DNA. The table shows roughly 120,000 clones, with less than 85% occurring only once. The receptor's source is a man aged 45 to 65 with acute or convalescent COVID-19. The sample comprised peripheral blood. V usage is TRBV9 and J usage is TRBJ2-3, with 8 bases matching TRBD1. As DNA, the CDR3 is TGTGCCAGCAGCGTAGCACTAACAGGGGGTACAGATACGCAGTATTTT. Its protein is CASSVALTGGTDTQYF. The full variable domain, with the rest looked up from reference TRBV9 and TRBJ2-3, is DSGVTQTPKHLITATGQRVTLRCSPRSGDLSVYWYQQSLDQGLQFLIQYYNGEERAKGNILERFSAQQFPDLHSELNLSSLELGDSALYFCASSVALTGGTDTQYFGPGTRLTVL.